This TCR beta chain was obtained from a study of control samples from healthy donors and cancer patients. Sequenced by immunoSEQ multiplex PCR; TCRdb stores in-frame clones only, minus some. The sample lists about 44,000 clones, around 87% occurring once. Trimming cost V 3 bases and J 12 bases, with 15 bases left between them. Per the germline V gene, CDR1 is LGHNA and CDR2 is YNFKEQ. The CDR3 has 13 residues. Sequenced sample: PBMCs. The chain recombines TRBV4-2 with TRBJ2-1; no definite D call. The source of this sequence is a woman aged 55-75 years with lung cancer. The CDR3: CASSQGLGSGQFF. The DNA of the CDR3 is TGTGCCAGCAGCCAGGGCTTGGGCTCTGGGCAGTTCTTC.